This T cell receptor (beta chain) was obtained from a study of cytotoxic CD8 clonotypes in ibrutinib-treated CLL. Background on the study: Productive templates averaged approximately 260,000 per sample, and productive rearrangements 94,082.

V lost 6 bases and J lost 0, with 6 bases in between. Germline V CDR1 and CDR2: LNHDA, SQIVND (reference sequence). The CDR3 has 13 amino acids. Sequenced by immunoSEQ multiplex PCR; TCRdb stores in-frame clones only, minus some. The table records some 140,000 clones, approximately 90% of them present only once. The clonotype originates from a human donor with chronic lymphocytic leukemia. Source: PBMCs, taken after 12 months of ibrutinib treatment. The chain is built from TRBV19 and TRBJ1-5; no reliable D call. The CDR3 sequence: CASSISSNQPQHF. The DNA of the CDR3 is TGTGCCAGTAGCATTAGTAGCAATCAGCCCCAGCATTTT.